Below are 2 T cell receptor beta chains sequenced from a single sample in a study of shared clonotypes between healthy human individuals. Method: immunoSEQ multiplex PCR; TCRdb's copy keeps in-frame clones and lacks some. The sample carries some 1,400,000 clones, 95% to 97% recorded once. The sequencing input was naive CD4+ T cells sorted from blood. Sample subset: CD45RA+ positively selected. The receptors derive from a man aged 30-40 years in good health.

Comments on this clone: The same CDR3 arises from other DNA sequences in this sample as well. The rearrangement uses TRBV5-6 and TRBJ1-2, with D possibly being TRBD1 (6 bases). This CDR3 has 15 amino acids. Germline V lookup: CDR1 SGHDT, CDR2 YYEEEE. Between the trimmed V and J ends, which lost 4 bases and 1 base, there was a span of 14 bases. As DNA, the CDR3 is TGTGCCAGCAGCCCCGGACAGCTTGTTAACTATGGCTACACCTTC. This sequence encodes CASSPGQLVNYGYTF.

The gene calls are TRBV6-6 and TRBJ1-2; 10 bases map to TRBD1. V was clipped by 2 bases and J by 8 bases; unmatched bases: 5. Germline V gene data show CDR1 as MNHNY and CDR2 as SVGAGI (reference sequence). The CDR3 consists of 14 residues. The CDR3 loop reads CASSYLDRGRGYTF. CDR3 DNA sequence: TGTGCCAGCAGTTACCTCGACAGGGGGCGCGGCTACACCTTC.